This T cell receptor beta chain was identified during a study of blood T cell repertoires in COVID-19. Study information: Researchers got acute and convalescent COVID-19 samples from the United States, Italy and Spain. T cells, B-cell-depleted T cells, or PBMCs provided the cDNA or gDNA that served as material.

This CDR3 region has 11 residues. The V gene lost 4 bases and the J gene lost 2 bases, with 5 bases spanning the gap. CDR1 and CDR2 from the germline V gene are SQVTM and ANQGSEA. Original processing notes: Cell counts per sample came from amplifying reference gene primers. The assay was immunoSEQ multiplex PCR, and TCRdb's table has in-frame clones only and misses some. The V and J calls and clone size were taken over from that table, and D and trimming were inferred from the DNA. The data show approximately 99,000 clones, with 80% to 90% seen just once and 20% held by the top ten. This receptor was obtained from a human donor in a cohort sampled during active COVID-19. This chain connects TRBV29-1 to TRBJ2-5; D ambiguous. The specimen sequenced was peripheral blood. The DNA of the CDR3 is TGCAGCGTTGGTACTCAAGAGACCCAGTACTTC. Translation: CSVGTQETQYF.